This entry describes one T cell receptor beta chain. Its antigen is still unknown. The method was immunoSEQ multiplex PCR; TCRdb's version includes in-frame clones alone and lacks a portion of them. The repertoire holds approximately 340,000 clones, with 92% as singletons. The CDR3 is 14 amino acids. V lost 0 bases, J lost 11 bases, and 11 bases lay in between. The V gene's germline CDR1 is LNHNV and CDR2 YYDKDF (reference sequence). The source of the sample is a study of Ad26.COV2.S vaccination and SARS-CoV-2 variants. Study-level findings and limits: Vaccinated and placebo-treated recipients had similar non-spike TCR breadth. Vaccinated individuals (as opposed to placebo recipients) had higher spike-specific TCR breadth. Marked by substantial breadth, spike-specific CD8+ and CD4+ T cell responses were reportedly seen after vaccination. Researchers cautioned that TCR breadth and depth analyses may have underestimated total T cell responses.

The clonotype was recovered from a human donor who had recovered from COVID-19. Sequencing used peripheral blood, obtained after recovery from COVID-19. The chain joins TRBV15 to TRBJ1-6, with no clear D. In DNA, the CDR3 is TGTGCCACCAGCAGAGATCGCGGGCGCACACCCCTCCACTTT. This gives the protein CATSRDRGRTPLHF.